These 5 T cell receptor beta chains share one sample of origin, sequenced in a study of control samples from healthy donors and cancer patients. Produced via immunoSEQ multiplex PCR; TCRdb's table is partial and in-frame only. The sample comprises 140,000 or so clones, about 89% of which are singletons, and just under 5% rests with the top ten. The specimen sequenced was blood. The receptors were gathered from a man aged 25 to 40 in good health.

This chain connects TRBV19 to TRBJ2-2; maybe TRBD1 (6 bases). The V gene lost 3 bases and the J gene lost 7 bases, with 12 bases spanning the gap. Germline values: CDR1 LNHDA, CDR2 SQIVND (reference sequence). The CDR3 extends over 14 amino acids. The CDR3 DNA sequence: TGTGCCAGTAGTATGTGGGGGCGCGACGGGGAGCTGTTTTTT. Its translation: CASSMWGRDGELFF.

The V and J genes are TRBV12-1 and TRBJ2-1; TRBD2, as called in the table, went unchecked against the DNA. TRBV12-1 corresponds to a pseudogene. The CDR3 consists of 16 residues. DNA for the CDR3: TGTGCCAGCAGCTTTTTTCCCCTTACCCCTACCAATGAGCAGTTCTTC. Translating gives CASSFFPLTPTNEQFF.

This clone was seen once. The gene calls are TRBV11-3 and TRBJ1-2; no clear D. With 1 base removed from V and 4 bases from J, the gap between germline ends came to 7 bases. The CDR3 runs to 13 residues. CDR1 and CDR2 (germline): SGHNT, YENEEA. DNA for the CDR3: TGTGCCAGCAGCTTAGGTCCTATCTATGGCTACACCTTC. Translating it yields CASSLGPIYGYTF.

This rearrangement joins TRBV5-4 to TRBJ1-4, with D possibly matching TRBD1 (5 bases). Germline-derived CDR1 and CDR2 are SGHNT and YYREEE (reference sequence). Trimming removed 4 bases from V and 8 bases from J, with 21 bases in between. This CDR3 contains 16 residues. Written as DNA, the CDR3 is TGTGCCAGCAGCCCCGGCCTGCAGGGCTCGCAGGAAAAACTGTTTTTT. Amino acid sequence: CASSPGLQGSQEKLFF.

The gene calls are TRBV4-3 and TRBJ2-4, with TRBD1 matching over 7 bases. The CDR3 has 18 residues. Germline V gene sequence: CDR1 LGHNA, CDR2 YSLEER. V lost 0 bases and J lost 2; bases outside the gene matches: 10. The CDR3 region has the DNA TGCGCCAGCAGCCAAGATTCTAACAGGGGATACTCCAAAAACATTCAGTACTTC. As protein: CASSQDSNRGYSKNIQYF.